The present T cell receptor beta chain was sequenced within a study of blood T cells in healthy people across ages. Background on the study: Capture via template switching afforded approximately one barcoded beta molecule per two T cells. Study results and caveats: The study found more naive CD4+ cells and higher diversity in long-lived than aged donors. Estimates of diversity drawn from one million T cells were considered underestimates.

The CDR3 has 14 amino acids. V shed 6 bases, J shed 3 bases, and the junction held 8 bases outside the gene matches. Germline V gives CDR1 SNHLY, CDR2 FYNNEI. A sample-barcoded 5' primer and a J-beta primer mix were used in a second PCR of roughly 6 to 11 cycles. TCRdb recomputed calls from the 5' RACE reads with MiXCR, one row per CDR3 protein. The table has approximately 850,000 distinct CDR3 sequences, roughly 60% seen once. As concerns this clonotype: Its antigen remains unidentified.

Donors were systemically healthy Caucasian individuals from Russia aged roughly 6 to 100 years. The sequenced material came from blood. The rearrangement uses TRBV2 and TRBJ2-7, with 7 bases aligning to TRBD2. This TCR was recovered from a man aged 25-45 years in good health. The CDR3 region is CASRHRLADYEQYF. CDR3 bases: TGTGCCAGCAGGCATAGACTAGCCGACTACGAGCAGTACTTC. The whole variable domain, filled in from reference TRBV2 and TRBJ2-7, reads EPEVTQTPSHQVTQMGQEVILRCVPISNHLYFYWYRQILGQKVEFLVSFYNNEISEKSEIFDDQFSVERPDGSNFTLKIRSTKLEDSAMYFCASRHRLADYEQYFGPGTRLTVT.